The 20 T cell receptor beta chains in this list originate from one sample, sequenced in a study of cytomegalovirus exposure and HLA in healthy donors (dated by TCRdb to about 2017). Receptors were amplified or captured by the immunoSEQ multiplex PCR assay. A mixture of 60 forward primers for TCR Vbeta segments and 13 reverse primers for TCR Jbeta segments was used in the multiplex PCR. The source is immuneACCESS, and TCRdb retained only in-frame sequences with V and J called. Part of the clones is not carried over; for the studies checked, unresolved V genes explain less than half of this, and the remainder is unexplained. The sample table holds roughly 92,000 clones, of which 80% were seen once. Roughly 32% of the sample is taken by the ten largest. Sequenced material: PBMCs. Every receptor here comes from a man aged 50 or older in good health and CMV-seropositive.

The chain combines TRBV5-1 with TRBJ2-7; TRBD1 matches at 7 bases. Germline V gene sequence: CDR1 SGHRS, CDR2 YFSETQ. This CDR3 comprises 15 residues. The J segment lost 0 bases and the V segment lost 4 bases, leaving 7 bases of the junction unmatched. This chain's CDR3 is CASSGLDRSSYEQYF. CDR3 DNA sequence: TGCGCCAGCAGCGGACTGGACAGGAGCTCCTACGAGCAGTACTTC.

The V and J genes are TRBV30 and TRBJ2-5, with 7 positions matching TRBD2. The DNA end favors TRBJ2-7, so the J call may be wrong. This CDR3 comprises 14 residues. Germline V gene data show CDR1 as GTSNPN and CDR2 as SVGIG (reference sequence). CDR3 sequence: CAWSSPQAGNEQYF. DNA for the CDR3: TGTGCCTGGAGTTCACCCCAAGCGGGAAACGAGCAGTACTTC.

The chain uses TRBV4-2 and TRBJ2-1, with 8 positions matching TRBD2. This CDR3 is 16 amino acids long. The germline V gene has CDR1 LGHNA and CDR2 YNFKEQ. The J segment lost 3 bases and the V segment lost 5 bases, leaving 9 bases of the junction unmatched. The CDR3 here is CASSVRAGVDYNEQFF. CDR3 nucleotides: TGTGCCAGCAGCGTCCGAGCGGGAGTCGACTACAATGAGCAGTTCTTC.

This chain uses TRBV27 with TRBJ2-1, with D perhaps TRBD1 (6 bases). CDR1 and CDR2 from the germline V gene are MNHEY and SMNVEV (reference sequence). Trimming removed 5 bases at V and 5 bases at J, with 13 bases between. The length of the CDR3 is 14 residues. The CDR3 DNA sequence: TGTGCCAGCAGTCCCAGGGGCATTAACAATGAGCAGTTCTTC. It translates to CASSPRGINNEQFF.

About this clone: At one end, the junction sequence differs from germline, possibly due to a read error. The CDR3 is CASSFQRGRRPGANGLTF. The CDR3 DNA is TGTGCCAGCAGCTTCCAAAGGGGGCGCCGCCCTGGGGCCAACGGCCTGACTTTC. The chain uses TRBV7-8 and TRBJ2-6; 7 bases line up with TRBD1. In germline, CDR1 is SGHVS, CDR2 FQNEAQ. This CDR3 region has 18 residues.

The J gene is TRBJ2-5, the V gene TRBV29-1, with a weak D call TRBD1 (5 bases). The CDR3 spans 12 residues. CDR1 is SQVTM and CDR2 is ANQGSEA in the germline V gene. V lost 6 bases, J lost 7 bases, and 15 bases lay in between. CDR3 bases: TGCAGCGTAGGCACAGGTCGAGGGACCCAGTACTTC. This gives the protein CSVGTGRGTQYF. Full variable domain (rest looked up from reference TRBV29-1 and TRBJ2-5): SAVISQKPSRDICQRGTSLTIQCQVDSQVTMMFWYRQQPGQSLTLIATANQGSEATYESGFVIDKFPISRPNLTFSTLTVSNMSPEDSSIYLCSVGTGRGTQYFGPGTRLLVL.

This chain links TRBV25-1 with TRBJ2-1; unclear D gene. V lost 2 bases to trimming and J lost 0 bases, with 11 bases between them. CDR1 is MGHDK, CDR2 SYGVNS, per germline. The CDR3 is 16 residues long. The CDR3 loop reads CASSEIGTGSYNEQFF. The DNA for the CDR3 is TGTGCCAGCAGTGAAATAGGTACGGGCTCCTACAATGAGCAGTTCTTC.

The genes are TRBV5-6 and TRBJ2-1; 7 bases are shared with TRBD2. The CDR3 has 14 amino acids. After removal of 4 bases from V and 3 bases from J, the junction contained 4 bases not matched to a gene. From germline, CDR1 is SGHDT and CDR2 YYEEEE. Written as DNA, the CDR3 is TGTGCCAGCAGCCAGGGACTATACTACAATGAGCAGTTCTTC. It specifies CASSQGLYYNEQFF.

V gene TRBV18 combines with J gene TRBJ2-7, with 7 bases matching TRBD1. Germline CDR1 KGHSH, CDR2 LQKENI. The CDR3 is 14 residues long. The ends lost 3 bases at V and 5 bases at J; junction bases unmatched: 7. CDR3 region: CASSPATGSDEQYF. The CDR3 DNA sequence: TGTGCCAGCTCACCCGCGACAGGGTCTGACGAGCAGTACTTC.

The V call is TRBV5-1, the J call TRBJ2-3; 7 positions match TRBD1. The CDR3 consists of 15 residues. V lost 1 base, J lost 2 bases, and 4 bases stayed unmatched. CDR1 is SGHRS, CDR2 YFSETQ, per germline. CDR3 sequence reads: CASSLSQGSTDTQYF. CDR3 DNA sequence: TGCGCCAGCAGCTTGTCACAGGGGTCCACAGATACGCAGTATTTT.

The CDR3 here is CASSRLQGSYNEQFF. DNA of the CDR3: TGTGCCAGCAGCCGCCTTCAGGGATCTTACAATGAGCAGTTCTTC. The gene calls are TRBV5-4 and TRBJ2-1; maybe TRBD1 (5 bases). The ends were cut back, 4 bases at V and 4 bases at J, with 15 bases in the middle. Germline V CDR1 and CDR2: SGHNT, YYREEE (reference sequence). The CDR3 extends over 15 amino acids.

The chain uses TRBV9 and TRBJ1-1; no firm D call. Germline lookup yields CDR1 SGDLS and CDR2 YYNGEE. Trimming took 4 bases from V and 8 from J, leaving 18 bases between them. The CDR3 has 14 residues. The CDR3 region has the DNA TGTGCCAGCAGCCCCGGAGGTCGGACGGGAGAAGCTTTCTTT. Protein sequence: CASSPGGRTGEAFF.

The chain links TRBV4-2 to TRBJ2-1; 11 bases are shared with TRBD2. This CDR3 has 17 amino acids. CDR1 and CDR2 from the germline V gene are LGHNA and YNFKEQ. The J segment lost 9 bases and the V segment lost 2 bases, leaving 12 bases of the junction unmatched. Here the CDR3 DNA reads TGTGCCAGCAGCCAACTAGCGGGAGGCCTCCTCCTAGGTGAGCAGTTCTTC. Encoded protein: CASSQLAGGLLLGEQFF.

The CDR3 bases are TGTGCCAGCAGTGAATCCACAGGGGTGGCGTACAATGAGCAGTTCTTC. Its translation is CASSESTGVAYNEQFF. V is TRBV25-1 and J is TRBJ2-1; 7 bases match TRBD1. The CDR3 is made up of 16 amino acids. Germline V CDR1 and CDR2: MGHDK, SYGVNS. J was trimmed by 4 bases and V by 1 base; bases with no gene match: 7.

The chain joins TRBV6-5 to TRBJ2-5; 10 bases are shared with TRBD1. The J call may be faulty, since TRBJ2-7 better matches the DNA end. This CDR3 spans 15 amino acids. CDR1 and CDR2 (germline): MNHEY, SVGAGI. CDR3 DNA sequence: TGTGCCAGCAGTCCTCAACCGGGACAGGGGCGCGAGCAGTACTTC. Its protein product is CASSPQPGQGREQYF.

The chain uses TRBV5-4 and TRBJ2-3; possible D gene TRBD2, 5 bases. Germline CDR1 SGHNT, CDR2 YYREEE (reference sequence). Trimming cost V 0 bases and J 4 bases, with 9 bases left between them. CDR3 length: 14 amino acids. The CDR3 region has the DNA TGTGCCAGCAGCTTGGCCGGGGTATCAGATACGCAGTATTTT. Translating gives CASSLAGVSDTQYF.

V and J are TRBV13 and TRBJ2-7; no clear D gene. CDR3 size: 13 residues. The germline V and J ends were trimmed by 4 bases and 3 bases, with 10 bases remaining between them. Per the germline V gene, CDR1 is PRHDT and CDR2 is FYEKMQ (reference sequence). Here the CDR3 DNA reads TGTGCCAGCAGCTCGTCCTTCGGCTACGAGCAGTACTTC. Translated: CASSSSFGYEQYF.

The chain joins TRBV5-8 to TRBJ1-2; D perhaps matches TRBD1 (6 bases). The CDR3 totals 15 residues. The V end lost 1 base, the J end lost 0 bases, and 10 bases lay between the germline ends. Germline V gene sequence: CDR1 SGHTS, CDR2 YDEGEE. In DNA form, the CDR3 reads TGTGCCAGCAGCTTGCGTACAGGGTCTAACTATGGCTACACCTTC. Amino acid sequence: CASSLRTGSNYGYTF. Full variable domain (remainder filled in from reference TRBV5-8 and TRBJ1-2): EAGVTQSPTHLIKTRGQQATLRCSPISGHTSVYWYQQALGLGLQFLLWYDEGEERNRGNFPPRFSGRQFPNYSSELNVNALELEDSALYLCASSLRTGSNYGYTFGSGTRLTVV.

The rearrangement uses TRBV6-1 and TRBJ1-2; maybe TRBD1 (6 bases). Trimming cost V 3 bases and J 8 bases, with 22 bases left between them. Germline V gene lookup returns CDR1 MNHNS and CDR2 SASEGT. The CDR3 runs 16 residues. CDR3 protein: CASSDLTRAGGVGYTF. CDR3 nucleotide sequence: TGTGCCAGCAGTGACCTTACAAGGGCGGGGGGCGTCGGCTACACCTTC.

The rearrangement joins TRBV2 to TRBJ2-1; no clear D. Germline V gene sequence: CDR1 SNHLY, CDR2 FYNNEI. The CDR3 sequence is 14 residues long. V shed 3 bases and J shed 5 bases, with 11 bases lying between them. This CDR3 reads CASSDLSRDNEQFF. CDR3 in DNA: TGTGCCAGCAGTGACCTTAGCAGAGACAATGAGCAGTTCTTC.